This entry concerns a single TCR beta chain. These data belong to a study of blood T cell repertoires in COVID-19. Background on the study: COVID-19 samples, acute and convalescent, were from the United States, Italy and Spain.

The V end lost 0 bases, the J end lost 7 bases, and 6 bases lay between the germline ends. The CDR3 is 12 residues long. CDR1 is LGHNT and CDR2 is FRNRAP in the germline V gene. Per the original data handling: Amplified reference gene primers provided the basis for estimating nucleated cell counts. Here immunoSEQ multiplex PCR was the method, and the copy in TCRdb shows in-frame clones only, minus some. That table gives V, J and clone size, and the DNA gave D and trimming. This table holds roughly 480,000 clones, roughly 87% found once. The source of this sequence is a man in his late teens or twenties with COVID-19, enrolled during active disease. V is TRBV12-5 and J is TRBJ1-2; D uncertain. Sequenced input: peripheral blood. CDR3 amino acids: CASGLVARGYTF. The CDR3 bases are TGTGCTAGTGGTTTGGTAGCACGTGGCTACACCTTC.